Following are 10 T cell receptor beta chains from one sample sequenced in a study of control samples from healthy donors and cancer patients. Clones were read by immunoSEQ multiplex PCR, and TCRdb kept only the in-frame ones, dropping some. This table holds 400,000 to 500,000 clones, over 75% found once. The material sequenced was PBMCs. These receptors all come from a man aged 35 to 55 with head and neck cancer.

V is TRBV21-1 and J is TRBJ1-1; TRBD1 is taken as the D call from the table, unchecked against the DNA. TRBV21-1 is assigned pseudogene status. The CDR3 spans 15 residues. The CDR3: CASSNGRGADTEAFF. The CDR3 DNA follows: TGTGCCAGCAGCAACGGAAGGGGCGCGGACACTGAAGCTTTCTTT.

This chain links TRBV5-4 with TRBJ2-5, with TRBD2 matching 7 bases. The CDR3 spans 12 residues. Germline CDR1 and CDR2: SGHNT and YYREEE (reference sequence). With V trimmed by 6 bases and J by 6 bases, 5 bases remained unmatched. The CDR3, as DNA: TGTGCCAGCACCTCGGGGGGACAGACCCAGTACTTC. This sequence encodes CASTSGGQTQYF. Supplemented by reference TRBV5-4 and TRBJ2-5, the full variable domain reads ETGVTQSPTHLIKTRGQQVTLRCSSQSGHNTVSWYQQALGQGPQFIFQYYREEENGRGNFPPRFSGLQFPNYSSELNVNALELDDSALYLCASTSGGQTQYFGPGTRLLVL.

V is TRBV15 and J is TRBJ2-1, with TRBD2 identical over 8 bases. The CDR3 is made up of 12 amino acids. CDR1 is LNHNV, CDR2 YYDKDF, per germline (reference sequence). J gave up 10 bases and V 10 bases, and 9 bases lay outside the gene matches. CDR3 nucleotides: TGTGCCATCCAAGAAGCGGGAGTCGAGCAGTTCTTC. As protein: CAIQEAGVEQFF.

The gene calls are TRBV13 and TRBJ2-3; D is possibly TRBD1 (5 bases). Germline CDR1 reads PRHDT; CDR2 reads FYEKMQ (reference sequence). This CDR3 is 13 amino acids long. V dropped 0 bases and J dropped 11 bases, with 12 bases sitting between them. CDR3 nucleotides: TGTGCCAGCAGCTTAGGCAGGGTTCGTGAGCAGTATTTT. Translating it yields CASSLGRVREQYF.

The J gene is TRBJ2-5, the V gene TRBV24-1; D call uncertain. The CDR3 has 13 amino acids. Looked up from germline, CDR1 is KGHDR and CDR2 is SFDVKD. The V end was cut by 4 bases, the J end by 5 bases, with 10 bases between. CDR3: CATSDPLTETQYF. The CDR3 DNA reads TGTGCCACCAGTGACCCCCTTACGGAGACCCAGTACTTC.

The chain couples TRBV5-5 to TRBJ1-1, with a possible D match to TRBD1 (6 bases). The CDR3 is 15 residues long. The germline V and J ends were trimmed by 4 bases and 1 base, with 14 bases remaining between them. From germline, CDR1 is SGHKS and CDR2 YYEKEE (reference sequence). The CDR3 DNA reads as TGTGCCAGCAGCCTGACCGGGACACAGAACACTGAAGCTTTCTTT. This encodes CASSLTGTQNTEAFF.

V is TRBV19 and J is TRBJ1-4; D not certain. Germline-derived CDR1 and CDR2 are LNHDA and SQIVND (reference sequence). Trimming cost V 5 bases and J 0 bases, with 10 bases left between them. The CDR3 is 15 residues long. The CDR3 is CASSSQSATNEKLFF. The CDR3 coding sequence is TGTGCCAGTAGTTCACAGTCAGCAACTAATGAAAAACTGTTTTTT.

The rearrangement uses TRBV24-1 and TRBJ1-5; 9 bases map to TRBD1. This CDR3 spans 16 amino acids. CDR1 is KGHDR and CDR2 is SFDVKD in the germline V gene. The J segment lost 4 bases and the V segment lost 4 bases, leaving 7 bases of the junction unmatched. CDR3: CATSEGGQGSNQPQHF. CDR3 coding DNA: TGTGCCACCAGTGAGGGGGGACAGGGTTCAAATCAGCCCCAGCATTTT.

In regard to this clone: Likely a read error: the CDR3 ends without its conserved phenylalanine or tryptophan. No DNA is shown, since the ends of the CDR3 on it are uncertain; the CDR3 is the one TCRdb lists. The chain uses TRBV6-1 and TRBJ2-7; the table's D call, TRBD2, has no DNA check behind it. The germline CDR1 and CDR2 sequences are MNHNS and SASEGT. The CDR3 contains 13 residues when both ends are counted. This CDR3 reads CASSERASGPITL.

This rearrangement joins TRBV2 to TRBJ1-1, with D uncertain. This CDR3 region has 14 residues. Germline CDR1 and CDR2: SNHLY and FYNNEI. The V and J ends lost 4 bases and 3 bases respectively, with 12 bases between them. CDR3 nucleotide sequence: TGTGCCAGCAGTGTAGGGTCTCGGTACACTGAAGCTTTCTTT. This gives the protein CASSVGSRYTEAFF.